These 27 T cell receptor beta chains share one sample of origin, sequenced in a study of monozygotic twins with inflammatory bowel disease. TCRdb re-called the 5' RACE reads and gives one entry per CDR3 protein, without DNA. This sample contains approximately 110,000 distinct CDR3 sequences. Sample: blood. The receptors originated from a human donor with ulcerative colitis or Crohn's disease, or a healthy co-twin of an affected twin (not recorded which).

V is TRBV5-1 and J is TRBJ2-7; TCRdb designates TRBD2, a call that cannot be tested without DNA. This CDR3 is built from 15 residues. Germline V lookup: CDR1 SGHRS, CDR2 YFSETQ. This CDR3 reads CASSFGTREGYEQYF.

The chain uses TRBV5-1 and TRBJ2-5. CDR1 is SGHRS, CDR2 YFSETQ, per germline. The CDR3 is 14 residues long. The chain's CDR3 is CASSLGQLQETQYF. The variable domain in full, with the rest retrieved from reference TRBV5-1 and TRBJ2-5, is KAGVTQTPRYLIKTRGQQVTLSCSPISGHRSVSWYQQTPGQGLQFLFEYFSETQRNKGNFPGRFSGRQFSNSRSEMNVSTLELGDSALYLCASSLGQLQETQYFGPGTRLLVL.

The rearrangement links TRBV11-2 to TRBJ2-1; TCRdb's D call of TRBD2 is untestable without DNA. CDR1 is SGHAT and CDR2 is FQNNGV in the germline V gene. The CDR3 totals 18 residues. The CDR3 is CASSLLGVGRGLYNEQFF. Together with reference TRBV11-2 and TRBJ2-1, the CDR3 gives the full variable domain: EAGVAQSPRYKIIEKRQSVAFWCNPISGHATLYWYQQILGQGPKLLIQFQNNGVVDDSQLPKDRFSAERLKGVDSTLKIQPAKLEDSAVYLCASSLLGVGRGLYNEQFFGPGTRLTVL.

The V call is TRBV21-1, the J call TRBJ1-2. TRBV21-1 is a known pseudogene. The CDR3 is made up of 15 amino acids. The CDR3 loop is CPSSKGLYYFDGYTF.

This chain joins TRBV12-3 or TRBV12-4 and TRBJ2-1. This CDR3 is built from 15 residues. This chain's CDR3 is CASVVLRGTYNEQFF.

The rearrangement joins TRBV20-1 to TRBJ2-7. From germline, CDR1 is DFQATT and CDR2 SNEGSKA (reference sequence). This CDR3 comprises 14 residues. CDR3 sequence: CSAVRAGATYEQYF.

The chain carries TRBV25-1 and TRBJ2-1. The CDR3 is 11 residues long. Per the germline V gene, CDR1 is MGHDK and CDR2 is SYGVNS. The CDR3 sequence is CASRGSDEQFF.

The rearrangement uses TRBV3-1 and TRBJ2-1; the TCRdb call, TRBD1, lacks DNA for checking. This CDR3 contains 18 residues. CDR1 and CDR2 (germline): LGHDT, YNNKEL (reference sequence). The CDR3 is CASSQDAEDRGVFDEQFF.

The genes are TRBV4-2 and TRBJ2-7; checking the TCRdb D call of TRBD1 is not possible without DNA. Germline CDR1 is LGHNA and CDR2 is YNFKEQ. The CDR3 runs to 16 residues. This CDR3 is CASSQEGGAPGYEQYF.

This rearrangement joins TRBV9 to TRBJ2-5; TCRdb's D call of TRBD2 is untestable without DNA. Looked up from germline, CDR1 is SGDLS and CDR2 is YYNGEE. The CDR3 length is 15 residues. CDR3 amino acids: CASSTGLAGSETQYF.

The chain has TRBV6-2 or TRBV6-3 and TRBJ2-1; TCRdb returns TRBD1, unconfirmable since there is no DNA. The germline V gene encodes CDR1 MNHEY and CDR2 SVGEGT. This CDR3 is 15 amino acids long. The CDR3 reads CASSRGLGPYNEQFF.

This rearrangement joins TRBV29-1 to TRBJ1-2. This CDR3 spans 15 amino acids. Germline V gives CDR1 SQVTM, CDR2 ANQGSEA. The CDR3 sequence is CSVSPPLGEGYGYTF.

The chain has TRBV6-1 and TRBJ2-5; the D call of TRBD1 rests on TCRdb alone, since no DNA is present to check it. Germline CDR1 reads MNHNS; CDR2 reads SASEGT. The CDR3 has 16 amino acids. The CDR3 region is CASSGTLTRGEETQYF.

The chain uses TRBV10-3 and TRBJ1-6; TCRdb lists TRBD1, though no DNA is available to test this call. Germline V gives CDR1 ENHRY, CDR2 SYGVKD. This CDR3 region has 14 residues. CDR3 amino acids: CAISETGNNSPLHF.

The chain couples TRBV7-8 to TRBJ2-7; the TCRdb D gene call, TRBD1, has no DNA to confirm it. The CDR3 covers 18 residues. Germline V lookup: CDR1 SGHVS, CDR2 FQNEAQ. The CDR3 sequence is CASSSQRGSGQRFYEQYF.

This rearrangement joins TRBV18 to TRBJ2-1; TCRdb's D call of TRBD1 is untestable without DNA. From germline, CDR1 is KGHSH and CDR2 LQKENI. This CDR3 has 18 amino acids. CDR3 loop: CASSLNSGTGTSYNEQFF.

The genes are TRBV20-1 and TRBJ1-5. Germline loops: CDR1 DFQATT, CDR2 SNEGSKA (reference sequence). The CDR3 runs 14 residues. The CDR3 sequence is CSARDMRGNQPQHF.

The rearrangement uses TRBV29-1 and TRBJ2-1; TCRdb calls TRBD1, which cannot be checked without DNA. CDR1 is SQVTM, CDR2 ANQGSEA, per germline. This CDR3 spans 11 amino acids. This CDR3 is CSVLLTAIEFF.

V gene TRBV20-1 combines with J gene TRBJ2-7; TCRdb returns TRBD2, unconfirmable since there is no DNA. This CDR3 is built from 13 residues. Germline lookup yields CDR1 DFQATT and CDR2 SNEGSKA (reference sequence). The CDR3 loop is CSASKAVSYEQYF.

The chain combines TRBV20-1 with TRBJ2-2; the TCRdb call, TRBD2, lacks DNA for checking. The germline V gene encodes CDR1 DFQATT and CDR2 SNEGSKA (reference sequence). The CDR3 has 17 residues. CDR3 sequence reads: CSARDIQAGGLTGELFF.

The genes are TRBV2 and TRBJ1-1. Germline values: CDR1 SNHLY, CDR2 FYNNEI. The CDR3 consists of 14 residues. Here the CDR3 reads CASSDASLNTEAFF.

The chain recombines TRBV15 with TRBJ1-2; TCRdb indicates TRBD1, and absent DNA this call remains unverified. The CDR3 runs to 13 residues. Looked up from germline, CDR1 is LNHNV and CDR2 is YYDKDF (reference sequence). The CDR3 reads CATSRGRDYGYTF.

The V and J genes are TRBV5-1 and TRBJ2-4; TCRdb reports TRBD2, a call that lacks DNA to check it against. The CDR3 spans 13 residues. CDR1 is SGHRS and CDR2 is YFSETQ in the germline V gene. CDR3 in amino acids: CASSPRAEGIQYF.

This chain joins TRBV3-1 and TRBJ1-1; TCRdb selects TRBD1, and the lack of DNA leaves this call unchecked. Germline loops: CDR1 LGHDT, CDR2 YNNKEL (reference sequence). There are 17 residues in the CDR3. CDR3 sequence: CASSQEGRLDRGTEAFF.

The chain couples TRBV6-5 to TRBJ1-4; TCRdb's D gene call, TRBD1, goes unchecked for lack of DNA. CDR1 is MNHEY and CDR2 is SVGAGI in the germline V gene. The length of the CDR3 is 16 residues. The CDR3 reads CASSYALGGQGEKLFF.

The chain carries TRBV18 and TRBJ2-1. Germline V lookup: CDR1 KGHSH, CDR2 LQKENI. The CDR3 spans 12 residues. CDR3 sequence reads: CASERGVDEQFF.

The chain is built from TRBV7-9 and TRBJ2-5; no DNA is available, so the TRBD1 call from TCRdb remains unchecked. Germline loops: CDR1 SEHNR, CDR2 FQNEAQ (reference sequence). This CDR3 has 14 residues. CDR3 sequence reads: CASSHSDSQETQYF.